Given below is one TCR beta chain in context. It lacks a known antigen. One end of the junction is discordant with germline, which a read error may explain. This sample is drawn from a study of tumor-infiltrating lymphocytes in primary liver carcinoma (dated by TCRdb to 2015 to 2018). About the full investigation: The five patients, three men and two women aged 30 to 69 years, had hepatocellular carcinoma (four) or combined HCC and intrahepatic cholangiocarcinoma (one). The five patients had tumors staged T1-T3 N0M0, with maximum diameters ranging from roughly 4.2 to 11 cm. Roughly 3.65 to 7.5 million productive TCRbeta reads were obtained per sample, and no significant difference in read depth was found between tissue types. TCRbeta repertoire sequencing, expression microarrays and whole-exome sequencing were combined in the study across five regions of each liver tumor, with adjacent normal tissue and blood also included. A total of roughly 35 specimens from 5 patients underwent TCRbeta repertoire sequencing, comprising around 25 tumor regions, 5 adjacent noncancerous liver tissues and 5 peripheral blood samples. To link TCRbeta repertoire diversity with the local molecular phenotype, the approximately 24 tumor region samples were profiled using Agilent mRNA microarrays. Repertoires from technical replicates were highly reproducible, with mean shared-clone rates near 0.89 and correlation coefficients above 0.95.

The investigation overall reported the following: Only about 7.5-25% of top clones were present in all five regions of a tumor, suggesting spatial heterogeneity of tumor-infiltrating T cells. Only the TCR beta chain was sequenced, which likely underestimates true repertoire diversity because unpaired alpha chains were not captured. Because the samples were bulk and unsorted, CD4+ and CD8+ T cell repertoires could not be compared. Repertoire overlap was higher between tumor regions (mean roughly 36%) than tumor-adjacent (around 17%) or tumor-blood (roughly 14%) pairs, consistent with antigen-driven expansion. The study included only four to six patients, and the authors note findings should be validated in a larger study. The top 250 clones made up a significantly larger repertoire fraction in tumors than in blood (p = 0.039).

Total RNA and DNA were co-extracted without cell sorting from approximately 20-30 mg of bulk tissue using the AllPrep DNA/RNA mini kit. Between late 2015 and March 2016, five patients in China with histopathologically diagnosed primary liver carcinoma had surgical resection. Chronic HBV infection was present in the patients, and the patients were treatment-naive at sampling. Each tumor was sampled at five spatially separated regions: the tumor centre plus the superior, inferior, left-lateral and right-lateral poles. Histological examination found more than 80% viable tumor cells in every tumor sample. Each fresh piece of tumor and adjacent tissue was cut in two, with one half stored in RNAlater at -80 degrees C and the other half sent for histology. Using a constant-region primer and ProtoScript II reverse transcriptase, TCRbeta-specific cDNA was reverse-transcribed from 500 ng total RNA. Construction of the TCRbeta libraries relied on three nested rounds of multiplex PCR, following a slightly modified ARM-PCR procedure. Sample barcodes and Illumina adapters were added in a final 25-cycle PCR with Deep VentR polymerase. Before sequencing, amplicons of 200-500 bp were purified from gel using a QIAquick gel extraction kit. An Illumina HiSeq 2500 was used to sequence the TCRbeta amplicons, generating 250-bp paired-end reads. In the original analysis: Quality trimming of reads was performed with Trimmomatic v0.33, and paired reads were merged with FLASH v1.2.11 so that full CDR3 sequences could be recovered. V, D and J germline segments were assigned to the rearranged TCRbeta sequences using MiGEC v1.2.1b. VDJtools v1.0.0 computed clonotype statistics and Shannon-Wiener diversity indices. To cut down on sampling bias, every analysis after diversity analysis relied on just the 250 most abundant clonotypes from each sample. TCRdb applied fastp at Q25 and MiXCR to the public reads, then kept only in-frame beta chains. Under each unique CDR3 protein, matching rows form one entry showing the most common genes and DNA. The V and J calls reflect TCRdb's pipeline rather than the authors' work. This sample holds 80,000 or so distinct CDR3 sequences; over 55% were observed only once. Of the sample, approximately 13% falls within the top ten clones.

The origin of this receptor is a woman aged 60 to 75 with primary liver carcinoma and hepatitis B virus infection. The sample consisted of liver tumor tissue from sampling region 4. The label giving this sample's cell subset or site can be read as: tumor region T4, right-lateral pole.

The nucleotides are TGTGCCAGCAGTCCTCGGACAACAGGACTACGCGAGCAATACTTC. Protein translation: CASSPRTTGLREQYF. Recombination connected TRBV11-1 to TRBJ2-7; a weak D assignment points to TRBD2 (6 bases agree). The CDR3 measures 15 amino acids from cysteine to phenylalanine. The kept DNA is CDR3 alone, 45 bases in frame from the first base. The germline V gene encodes CDR1 SGHAT and CDR2 FQDESV (reference sequence).